These 17 T cell receptor beta chains were all obtained from the same sample, sequenced in a study of beta chain features in type 1 diabetes. Every bit of the isolated RNA underwent reverse transcription, so sequencing read expressed TCRB transcripts. Some clones are missing from TCRdb's copy, which holds only in-frame ones; the method was immunoSEQ multiplex PCR. The sample shows 900,000 or so clones, about 17% of them seen only once. The source material was naive CD4+ T cells from blood. These receptors all come from a woman aged 18-29 years in good health.

There are a few counts of this clone. The rearrangement uses TRBV6-4 and TRBJ2-1, with 9 bases identical to TRBD2. This CDR3 comprises 18 residues. Germline V gives CDR1 MRHNA, CDR2 SNTAGT. The J segment lost 1 base and the V segment lost 2 bases, leaving 9 bases of the junction unmatched. This CDR3 is CASSDLQGSGRSYNEQFF. The CDR3 region has the DNA TGTGCCAGCAGTGACCTTCAAGGTAGCGGGAGATCCTACAATGAGCAGTTCTTC.

This clone has a handful of counts. J is TRBJ2-5 and V is TRBV2; 8 bases match TRBD2. Trimming removed 6 bases from V and 1 base from J; junction bases left unmatched: 7. The CDR3 has 15 residues. The germline V gene encodes CDR1 SNHLY and CDR2 FYNNEI. CDR3 sequence: CASRNFLAGQETQYF. CDR3 sequence (DNA): TGTGCCAGCAGAAATTTCCTAGCGGGCCAAGAGACCCAGTACTTC.

This clone was detected only a few times. The V call is TRBV27, the J call TRBJ2-1; possibly TRBD2 for D (6 bases). The CDR3 is 15 amino acids. The germline V gene has CDR1 MNHEY and CDR2 SMNVEV (reference sequence). Trimming cost V 7 bases and J 6 bases, with 19 bases left between them. The CDR3 spells CASTSPGTALNEQFF. CDR3 coding DNA: TGTGCCAGCACCTCTCCAGGGACTGCACTCAATGAGCAGTTCTTC.

J is TRBJ2-3 and V is TRBV5-1; tentatively, D is TRBD1 (6 bases). Germline CDR1 and CDR2: SGHRS and YFSETQ. With 4 bases removed from V and 1 base from J, the gap between germline ends came to 10 bases. The CDR3 totals 14 residues. The CDR3 loop reads CASSLRQGTDTQYF. The CDR3, as DNA: TGCGCCAGCAGCCTCAGACAGGGCACAGATACGCAGTATTTT.

Here the CDR3 reads CASSLLGRFNYEQYF. The DNA of the CDR3 is TGCGCCAGCAGCTTGTTAGGGCGGTTTAACTACGAGCAGTACTTC. This chain joins TRBV5-1 and TRBJ2-7; the D is unclear. Trimming removed 1 base from V and 3 bases from J, with 14 bases in between. The CDR3 loop spans 15 amino acids. The germline CDR1 and CDR2 sequences are SGHRS and YFSETQ.

This chain joins TRBV28 and TRBJ2-1; 11 nucleotides line up with TRBD1. This CDR3 contains 15 residues. V dropped 3 bases and J dropped 8; count of bases not matched to a gene: 6. Germline CDR1 and CDR2: MDHEN and SYDVKM. DNA for the CDR3: TGTGCCAGCAGTTTGGCCGGGACAGGGGGTCATGAGCAGTTCTTC. Translated, it gives CASSLAGTGGHEQFF. Using reference TRBV28 and TRBJ2-1 for the parts outside the CDR3, the full variable domain is DVKVTQSSRYLVKRTGEKVFLECVQDMDHENMFWYRQDPGLGLRLIYFSYDVKMKEKGDIPEGYSVSREKKERFSLILESASTNQTSMYLCASSLAGTGGHEQFFGPGTRLTVL.

CDR3 in amino acids: CASSLAPERETQYF. In DNA, the CDR3 is TGTGCCAGCAGCTTAGCCCCGGAGAGAGAGACCCAGTACTTC. V gene TRBV11-1 combines with J gene TRBJ2-5; the D is unclear. This CDR3 is built from 14 residues. With 0 bases removed from V and 4 bases from J, the gap between germline ends came to 9 bases. Germline V gives CDR1 SGHAT, CDR2 FQDESV (reference sequence). Full variable domain (rest looked up from reference TRBV11-1 and TRBJ2-5): EAEVAQSPRYKITEKSQAVAFWCDPISGHATLYWYRQILGQGPELLVQFQDESVVDDSQLPKDRFSAERLKGVDSTLKIQPAELGDSAMYLCASSLAPERETQYFGPGTRLLVL.

The rearrangement links TRBV27 to TRBJ2-1; TRBD2 agrees at 13 bases. V lost 5 bases, J lost 4 bases, and 8 bases stayed unmatched. Germline V gene data show CDR1 as MNHEY and CDR2 as SMNVEV (reference sequence). The CDR3 is 17 amino acids. For the CDR3, the DNA is TGTGCCAGCAGTAAAGTACCGGGACTAGCGGGGTACAATGAGCAGTTCTTC. Its protein product is CASSKVPGLAGYNEQFF.

This rearrangement joins TRBV7-9 to TRBJ1-2; 9 bases align to TRBD1. V lost 5 bases to trimming and J lost 7 bases; unmatched junction nucleotides: 11. CDR1 is SEHNR, CDR2 FQNEAQ, per germline (reference sequence). The CDR3 runs 15 residues. This CDR3 reads CASSHAGTGIFGYTF. The DNA for the CDR3 is TGTGCCAGCAGCCACGCCGGGACAGGGATTTTTGGCTACACCTTC.

This clone was observed a handful of times. This chain uses TRBV7-9 with TRBJ2-1; TRBD2 agrees at 12 bases. The germline V gene has CDR1 SEHNR and CDR2 FQNEAQ (reference sequence). Trimming cost V 8 bases and J 8 bases; bases outside gene matches: 10. CDR3 length: 15 residues. The CDR3 sequence is CASVKTSGSFHEQFF. The CDR3 DNA reads TGTGCCAGCGTAAAGACTAGCGGGAGTTTCCATGAGCAGTTCTTC.

In this sample, this clone turned up a few times. The identical CDR3 is also encoded by other nucleotide sequences in the sample. The chain combines TRBV20-1 with TRBJ2-1; the D is unclear. The CDR3 covers 11 residues. Germline CDR1 is DFQATT and CDR2 is SNEGSKA (reference sequence). The germline V and J ends were trimmed by 6 bases and 4 bases, with 7 bases remaining between them. The CDR3 is CSAAPYNEQFF. The DNA of the CDR3 is TGCAGTGCCGCCCCGTACAATGAGCAGTTCTTC.

The chain has TRBV19 and TRBJ1-5, with D possibly TRBD1 on 5 matching bases. V lost 2 bases to trimming and J lost 4 bases, with 9 bases between them. The CDR3 has 14 amino acids. Germline-derived CDR1 and CDR2 are LNHDA and SQIVND (reference sequence). DNA for the CDR3: TGTGCCAGTAGTATAACGGGGACGAATCAGCCCCAGCATTTT. Translation gives CASSITGTNQPQHF.

CDR3 in amino acids: CASTTPPGLDGYTF. CDR3 in DNA: TGTGCCAGCACTACGCCGCCAGGTTTGGATGGCTACACCTTC. The V call is TRBV28, the J call TRBJ1-2, with D unresolved. This CDR3 is 14 amino acids long. Trimming pared 7 bases from V and 6 bases from J, leaving 18 bases between. CDR1 is MDHEN, CDR2 SYDVKM, per germline.

This clone was seen more than once but under ten times. V usage is TRBV28 and J usage is TRBJ2-1; perhaps D is TRBD1 or TRBD2 (6 bases each). The V gene's germline CDR1 is MDHEN and CDR2 SYDVKM. Trimming left V 2 bases short and J 2 bases short, with 7 bases between. This CDR3 has 14 amino acids. This CDR3 reads CASSLRGPYNEQFF. CDR3 DNA: TGTGCCAGCAGTTTACGGGGGCCCTACAATGAGCAGTTCTTC.

This clone appeared a few times. The chain carries TRBV28 and TRBJ2-5, with D maybe TRBD2 (6 bases). Germline loops: CDR1 MDHEN, CDR2 SYDVKM. V lost 6 bases to trimming and J lost 7 bases, with 12 bases between them. The CDR3 covers 12 residues. The CDR3 sequence: CASSRDSGTQYF. The CDR3 region has the DNA TGTGCCAGCAGCCGGGACTCCGGGACCCAGTACTTC.

As to this clone: Additional DNA sequences in this sample encode the identical CDR3. The chain combines TRBV6-5 with TRBJ2-1; D unclear. The CDR3 spans 13 residues. V shed 6 bases and J shed 0 bases, with 6 bases lying between them. The germline CDR1 and CDR2 sequences are MNHEY and SVGAGI. Here the CDR3 DNA reads TGTGCCAGCAGGGGAAGCTCCTACAATGAGCAGTTCTTC. It encodes CASRGSSYNEQFF.

The table lists this clone with a few counts. This specimen includes other DNA sequences encoding the same CDR3. The chain couples TRBV5-1 to TRBJ2-1; no clear D gene. The CDR3 has 13 amino acids. Germline V lookup: CDR1 SGHRS, CDR2 YFSETQ. Trimming shortened V by 0 bases and J by 6 bases, and 7 bases separated the two germline ends. CDR3 residues: CASSLAQFNEQFF. The CDR3 DNA follows: TGCGCCAGCAGCTTGGCCCAGTTCAATGAGCAGTTCTTC. The whole variable domain, filled in from reference TRBV5-1 and TRBJ2-1, reads KAGVTQTPRYLIKTRGQQVTLSCSPISGHRSVSWYQQTPGQGLQFLFEYFSETQRNKGNFPGRFSGRQFSNSRSEMNVSTLELGDSALYLCASSLAQFNEQFFGPGTRLTVL.